Listed below are T cell receptor beta chains from one sample, sequenced in a study of identical twins. TCRdb re-called the 5' RACE reads with MiXCR, one entry per CDR3 protein. The data hold approximately 1.8 million distinct CDR3 sequences, with around 33% observed a single time. The sequencing input was cord blood. The receptors originated from a newborn girl in good health. Both conserved end residues are part of each CDR3.

TRBV4-1	.	CASSQVGQGKSEQYF
TRBV7-9	TRBJ1-4	CASSSTTSSTNEKLFF
TRBV12-3/TRBV12-4	TRBJ1-2	CASSFDRGAGYTF
TRBV20-1	TRBJ2-3	CSAGTGTKSTDTQYF
TRBV5-1	TRBJ2-5	CASSLLALRETQYF
TRBV27	TRBJ1-6	CASSLEGPGPYYNSPLHF
TRBV25-1	TRBJ2-3	CASSPRGVHRDTQYF
TRBV6-1	TRBJ1-4	CASSDLTGPNEKLFF
TRBV5-6	TRBJ1-1	CASSFPPGGTEAFF
TRBV30	TRBJ1-4	CAWSGGLDEKLFF
TRBV28	TRBJ1-1	CASSLIGNTEAFF
TRBV24-1	TRBJ2-1	CATSDLIQGAYNEQFF
TRBV9	TRBJ1-2	CASSARGGGANYGYTF
TRBV29-1	TRBJ2-5	CSVEKARRLAVRETQYF
TRBV29-1	TRBJ2-5	CSVEGGPQETRYF
TRBV7-2	TRBJ2-2	CASSLGSGDTGELFF
TRBV20-1	TRBJ1-2	CSATHRQGANYGYTF
TRBV7-2	TRBJ2-1	CASSLVWGGGAPYNEQFF
TRBV5-1	TRBJ1-1	CASSLDGVNTEAFF
TRBV7-2	TRBJ2-3	CASSLRLAGGSDTQYF
TRBV20-1	TRBJ1-1	CSARDVGMRMNTEAFF
TRBV20-1	TRBJ1-4	CSDPDRGGPTNEKLFF
TRBV20-1	TRBJ2-3	CSAGGGTQYF
TRBV20-1	TRBJ2-3	CSARGDTTGWDTQYF
TRBV4-1	TRBJ2-7	CGSRAPGQGWDEQYF
TRBV6-6	TRBJ2-3	CASSEGREGPDTQYF
TRBV3-1	TRBJ2-5	CASSETSGGGKETQYF
TRBV5-1	TRBJ1-4	CASSWNPGTGVSEKLFF
TRBV5-1	.	CASREQIYRYEQYF
TRBV28	TRBJ2-1	CASSYQTGFPDEQFF
TRBV7-9	TRBJ1-1	CASSLIQGVGTEAFF
TRBV5-6	TRBJ1-1	CASGRDRGRDLYTEAFF
TRBV10-3	.	CAISPTSSSSYNEQYF
TRBV4-1	TRBJ2-7	CASSLGPILSSYEQYF
TRBV7-2	TRBJ2-3	CASSLQGAPGTDAQYF
TRBV5-1	TRBJ2-5	CASRSVPQYQETQYF
TRBV12-3/TRBV12-4	TRBJ2-3	CASSRTVDTDTQYF
TRBV12-3/TRBV12-4	TRBJ2-1	CASSFEGQGLFF
TRBV27	TRBJ2-1	CASSFLGQGGNEQFF
TRBV4-2	TRBJ2-1	CASSAGGVDEQFF
TRBV14	TRBJ2-3	CASSRGQYTQYF